Following are 23 T cell receptor beta chains from one sample sequenced in a study of neurological immune-mediated disorders. From the 5' RACE reads, TCRdb called clonotypes with MiXCR, one entry per CDR3 protein. The profile shows approximately 30,000 distinct CDR3 sequences, less than 8.5% of them singletons. Material for sequencing was PBMCs. These receptors were obtained from a woman aged 50 to 60 in good health.

This clonotype was recorded at least ten times. This sequence joins TRBV20-1 and TRBJ1-5; no definite D call. Germline CDR1 DFQATT, CDR2 SNEGSKA (reference sequence). The CDR3 covers 14 residues. The ends were cut back, 4 bases at V and 0 bases at J, with 10 bases in the middle. In DNA form, the CDR3 reads TGCAGTGCTATAGACGGTAGTAGCAATCAGCCCCAGCATTTT. This codes for CSAIDGSSNQPQHF.

This chain links TRBV28 with TRBJ2-5; perhaps TRBD1 as D (5 bases). The V and J ends lost 2 bases and 1 base respectively, with 14 bases between them. Germline assignment: CDR1 MDHEN and CDR2 SYDVKM. CDR3 length equals 16 residues. The CDR3 protein is CASSLVGPMIQETQYF. CDR3 sequence (DNA): TGTGCCAGCAGTTTAGTGGGGCCGATGATCCAAGAGACCCAGTACTTC.

In this sample, this clonotype turned up many times. The chain uses TRBV2 and TRBJ1-6, with D perhaps TRBD1 (5 bases). V lost 0 bases and J lost 9, with 12 bases in between. Germline-derived CDR1 and CDR2 are SNHLY and FYNNEI. The CDR3 consists of 15 residues. CDR3 loop: CASSEAAGMVSPLHF. CDR3 in DNA: TGTGCCAGCAGTGAAGCAGCAGGGATGGTTTCACCCCTCCACTTT. Full variable domain (missing parts from reference TRBV2 and TRBJ1-6): EPEVTQTPSHQVTQMGQEVILRCVPISNHLYFYWYRQILGQKVEFLVSFYNNEISEKSEIFDDQFSVERPDGSNFTLKIRSTKLEDSAMYFCASSEAAGMVSPLHFGNGTRLTVT.

In this sample, this clonotype turned up many times. V gene TRBV27 combines with J gene TRBJ1-2; D not certain. This CDR3 comprises 11 residues. CDR1 MNHEY and CDR2 SMNVEV come from the germline V gene (reference sequence). V lost 5 bases and J lost 4, with 5 bases in between. CDR3: CASSPGYGYTF. In DNA form, the CDR3 reads TGTGCCAGCAGTCCAGGCTATGGCTACACCTTC.

This clonotype occurred many times. The chain links TRBV12-3 or TRBV12-4 to TRBJ2-2; weak D call: TRBD2 (5 bases). V lost 5 bases and J lost 5, with 9 bases in between. The CDR3 length is 13 residues. The CDR3 nucleotides read TGTGCCAGCAGTACGGGGTTAACCGGGGAGCTGTTTTTT. Its translation: CASSTGLTGELFF.

This clonotype was picked up many times. This chain uses TRBV20-1 with TRBJ2-7, with no clear D. CDR1 and CDR2 (germline): DFQATT, SNEGSKA (reference sequence). Between the trimmed V and J ends, which lost 6 bases and 2 bases, there was a span of 17 bases. CDR3 size: 14 residues. The CDR3 DNA reads as TGCAGTGCCTCTCGACCTTTTATTCCCTACGAGCAGTACTTC. It encodes CSASRPFIPYEQYF.

This chain links TRBV28 with TRBJ1-2; the D gene is possibly TRBD1 (5 bases). V shed 8 bases and J shed 5 bases, with 15 bases lying between them. Germline lookup yields CDR1 MDHEN and CDR2 SYDVKM. The CDR3 is 13 amino acids. The CDR3 reads CASDGGGGYGYTF. CDR3 DNA: TGTGCCAGCGATGGGGGTGGGGGGTATGGCTACACCTTC.

This clonotype showed up many times. The chain couples TRBV6-6 to TRBJ2-2; D gene unclear. The CDR3 covers 14 residues. V lost 6 bases and J 1 base, leaving 9 bases between the germline ends. The germline V gene has CDR1 MNHNY and CDR2 SVGAGI (reference sequence). The CDR3 spells CASSYDKNTGELFF. As DNA, the CDR3 is TGTGCCAGCAGCTATGACAAGAACACCGGGGAGCTGTTTTTT.

A few counts support this clonotype. This chain links TRBV7-2 with TRBJ2-6; D not resolved. CDR3 size: 15 residues. From germline, CDR1 is SGHTA and CDR2 FQGNSA. V gave up 6 bases and J gave up 2 bases, with 11 bases separating them. The CDR3 region is CASRHKITGANVLTF. The CDR3 DNA reads as TGTGCCAGCAGACATAAGATTACTGGGGCCAACGTCCTGACTTTC.

The chain carries TRBV5-1 and TRBJ2-1, with 9 bases fitting TRBD2. V shed 3 bases and J 7 bases; nucleotides not matched to a gene: 8. The CDR3 has 15 amino acids. Germline CDR1 SGHRS, CDR2 YFSETQ. Here the CDR3 reads CASSSTSGVPNEQFF. The CDR3 coding sequence is TGCGCCAGCAGCTCGACTAGCGGAGTTCCTAATGAGCAGTTCTTC.

This clonotype was observed many times. The V call is TRBV11-2, the J call TRBJ1-1, with 9 bases that match TRBD1. The CDR3 spans 17 residues. The J segment lost 7 bases and the V segment lost 0 bases, leaving 12 bases of the junction unmatched. The germline V gene encodes CDR1 SGHAT and CDR2 FQNNGV. The CDR3: CASSLESSGTGRGEAFF. The CDR3 DNA reads TGTGCCAGCAGCTTAGAGAGTTCCGGGACAGGGAGGGGTGAAGCTTTCTTT.

There are many counts of this clonotype. The chain has TRBV7-2 and TRBJ1-5, with D unclear. Germline V gene sequence: CDR1 SGHTA, CDR2 FQGNSA. The CDR3 has 12 amino acids. V was trimmed by 6 bases and J by 4 bases, leaving 7 bases between them. Written as DNA, the CDR3 is TGTGCCAGCAGTGACCCAAATCAGCCCCAGCATTTT. This codes for CASSDPNQPQHF.

The chain combines TRBV20-1 with TRBJ2-1, with 9 bases aligning to TRBD2. The CDR3 is 14 amino acids. Germline CDR1 is DFQATT and CDR2 is SNEGSKA (reference sequence). V shed 7 bases, J shed 5 bases, and the junction held 9 bases outside the gene matches. DNA for the CDR3: TGCAGTGGACCTGCGGGAGGGGGTAACAATGAGCAGTTCTTC. This sequence encodes CSGPAGGGNNEQFF.

This clonotype has at least ten counts. This rearrangement joins TRBV6-5 to TRBJ1-6; D gene ambiguous. The germline V gene encodes CDR1 MNHEY and CDR2 SVGAGI. This CDR3 contains 15 residues. V gave up 0 bases and J gave up 10 bases, with 13 bases separating them. CDR3: CASSYSARVGSPLHF. In nucleotides, the CDR3 is TGTGCCAGCAGTTACTCAGCAAGGGTCGGATCACCCCTCCACTTT.

This clonotype was recorded many times. The chain is built from TRBV7-6 and TRBJ1-2; possible D gene TRBD1, 6 bases. CDR3 length: 13 amino acids. Germline assignment: CDR1 SGHVS and CDR2 FNYEAQ. The ends were cut back, 1 base at V and 6 bases at J, with 9 bases in the middle. This CDR3 reads CASSLGGLDGYTF. For the CDR3, the DNA is TGTGCCAGCAGCTTAGGGGGGCTCGATGGCTACACCTTC.

By proportion, this clonotype is medium-sized. The chain has TRBV6-1 and TRBJ2-1; D uncertain. V lost 1 base to trimming and J lost 4 bases, with 14 bases between them. The germline CDR1 and CDR2 sequences are MNHNS and SASEGT. This CDR3 comprises 16 residues. CDR3 in DNA: TGTGCCAGCAGTGAAGAAATCGGAGATTCTTACAATGAGCAGTTCTTC. Amino acids: CASSEEIGDSYNEQFF.

Ten or more counts support this clonotype. This sequence joins TRBV5-1 and TRBJ2-1; possible D gene TRBD2, 6 bases. Germline-derived CDR1 and CDR2 are SGHRS and YFSETQ. This CDR3 is 15 amino acids long. The V end was cut by 1 base, the J end by 8 bases, with 16 bases between. The CDR3 DNA follows: TGCGCCAGCAGCTTGCAATTCGGGAGAGGGTATGAGCAGTTCTTC. This translates into CASSLQFGRGYEQFF.

The chain uses TRBV9 and TRBJ2-7, with D maybe TRBD1 (5 bases). This CDR3 spans 15 amino acids. Germline V gives CDR1 SGDLS, CDR2 YYNGEE. Between the trimmed V and J ends, which lost 0 bases and 3 bases, there was a span of 13 bases. CDR3 coding DNA: TGTGCCAGCAGCGTAGGCGGCAGGGCGGACTACGAGCAGTACTTC. Translation gives CASSVGGRADYEQYF.

The V gene is TRBV20-1, the J gene TRBJ2-7; D is undetermined. The ends were cut back, 0 bases at V and 0 bases at J, with 9 bases in the middle. The CDR3 length is 14 residues. Germline V CDR1 and CDR2: DFQATT, SNEGSKA (reference sequence). The CDR3 reads CSAREDQFSYEQYF. The CDR3 nucleotides read TGCAGTGCTAGAGAAGACCAGTTCTCCTACGAGCAGTACTTC.

This clonotype was found many times. The chain employs TRBV7-2 and TRBJ1-2; 7 nucleotides match TRBD1. Germline values: CDR1 SGHTA, CDR2 FQGNSA. V shed 1 base, J shed 5 bases, and the junction held 4 bases outside the gene matches. This CDR3 has 14 residues. The CDR3 DNA sequence: TGTGCCAGCAGCTTAGACCTACAGGGGTATGGCTACACCTTC. It codes for CASSLDLQGYGYTF.

This clonotype was detected ten times or more. The chain is built from TRBV18 and TRBJ1-2, with D possibly being TRBD1 (5 bases). Germline-derived CDR1 and CDR2 are KGHSH and LQKENI. This CDR3 region has 15 residues. Trimming took 0 bases from V and 2 from J, leaving 10 bases between them. CDR3 protein: CASSPPGTPNYGYTF. CDR3 nucleotides: TGTGCCAGCTCACCACCCGGGACCCCAAACTATGGCTACACCTTC.

This clonotype was detected a few times. The CDR3 protein is CASSFFSGGDGYTF. In nucleotides, the CDR3 is TGTGCCAGCAGTTTCTTTTCAGGGGGCGATGGCTACACCTTC. This sequence joins TRBV12-3 or TRBV12-4 and TRBJ1-2, with 8 bases aligning to TRBD1. The junction had 6 bases not matched to a gene; V was cut back by 3 bases and J by 6 bases. CDR3 size: 14 residues.

This clonotype was seen repeatedly, ten times or more. This chain links TRBV20-1 with TRBJ2-3, with TRBD2 matching over 11 bases. Germline-derived CDR1 and CDR2 are DFQATT and SNEGSKA (reference sequence). CDR3 size: 14 residues. V gave up 6 bases and J gave up 6 bases; unmatched junction bases: 8. The CDR3 loop reads CSARTSGGVDTQYF. The CDR3 coding sequence is TGCAGTGCCAGAACTAGCGGGGGAGTGGATACGCAGTATTTT.